This TCR beta chain emerged from a study of T-cell memory formation after mild COVID-19. Study-wide results and limits: Shrinking CD4+ clones resided mostly in CM and EM, and CD8+ ones in EMRA.

Using its own MiXCR run on the 5' RACE reads, TCRdb lists one record per CDR3 protein. The table records tens of thousands of distinct CDR3 sequences, over 9.5% of them present only once. The table lists this clonotype with many counts. Its matching antigen is unknown. This receptor was obtained from a man aged 18 to 35 who had mild COVID-19 (a few samples of this study predate the infection). Cell type and time point are not known. Sequencing was done on a sample of PBMCs or a T cell subset sorted from them (not recorded which).

CDR3 sequence: CASSPRGGVQPQHF. In nucleotides, the CDR3 is TGCGCCAGCAGCCCCCGGGGGGGCGTTCAGCCCCAGCATTTT. The chain employs TRBV5-1 and TRBJ1-5; TRBD1 might be the D (6 bases). The germline V gene encodes CDR1 SGHRS and CDR2 YFSETQ. There are 14 residues in the CDR3. Trimming cost V 4 bases and J 6 bases, with 14 bases left between them.